One TCR beta chain is described in this entry. This entry is derived from a study of OX40 agonist ivuxolimab in advanced cancers. Germline loops: CDR1 SNHLY, CDR2 FYNNEI. Trimming took off 7 bases at V and 3 bases at J, with 12 bases between the two ends. The CDR3 totals 13 residues. Clones were sequenced by immunoSEQ multiplex PCR, and TCRdb holds only the in-frame ones, with some missing. The table shows about 30,000 clones, with approximately 80% occurring only once. This chain joins TRBV2 and TRBJ1-1; maybe TRBD1 (6 bases). The TCR comes from an adult with an advanced solid tumor such as melanoma, head and neck, liver or kidney cancer. Material: CD4+ or CD8+ T cells sorted from blood, obtained in a trial of the OX40 agonist ivuxolimab. The CDR3 region has the DNA TGTGCCAGCAACAAGCCAGGGGACACTGAAGCTTTCTTT. This codes for CASNKPGDTEAFF.